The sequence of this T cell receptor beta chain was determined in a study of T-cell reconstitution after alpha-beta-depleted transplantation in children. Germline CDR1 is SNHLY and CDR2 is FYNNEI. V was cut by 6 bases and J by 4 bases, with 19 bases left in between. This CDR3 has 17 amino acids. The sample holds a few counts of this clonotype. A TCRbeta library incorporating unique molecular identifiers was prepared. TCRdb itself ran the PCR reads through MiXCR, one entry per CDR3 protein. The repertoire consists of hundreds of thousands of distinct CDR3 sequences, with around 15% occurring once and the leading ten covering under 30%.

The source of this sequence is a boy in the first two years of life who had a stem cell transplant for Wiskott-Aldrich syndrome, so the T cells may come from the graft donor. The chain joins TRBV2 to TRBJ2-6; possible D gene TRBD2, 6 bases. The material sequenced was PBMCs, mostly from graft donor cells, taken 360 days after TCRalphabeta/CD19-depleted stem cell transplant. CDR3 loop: CASRRAGSRFGANVLTF. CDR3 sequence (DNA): TGTGCCAGCAGACGAGCCGGGAGTAGATTCGGGGCCAACGTCCTGACTTTC.